The 11 T cell receptor beta chains in this list originate from one sample, sequenced in a study of blood T cell repertoires in COVID-19. Assay used: immunoSEQ multiplex PCR; TCRdb lists only in-frame clones, some missing. This table holds 400,000 to 500,000 clones, 70% to 90% found once. What was sequenced was PBMCs or T cells enriched from blood (not recorded which). These receptors were obtained from a young woman who had been exposed to COVID-19.

This chain joins TRBV4-3 and TRBJ1-1; D is uncertain. In germline, CDR1 is LGHNA, CDR2 YSLEER. This CDR3 comprises 16 residues. The V and J ends lost 4 bases and 1 base respectively, with 16 bases between them. The CDR3 sequence is CASSRSGNSRNTEAFF. The CDR3 coding sequence is TGCGCCAGCAGCCGAAGCGGGAACTCTAGGAACACTGAAGCTTTCTTT.

This clone came up a few times. The gene calls are TRBV4-1 and TRBJ2-1; TRBD2 aligns across 9 bases. Germline lookup yields CDR1 MGHRA and CDR2 YSYEKL. CDR3 length equals 18 residues. Losses at the gene ends were 1 base for V and 3 bases for J; bases not matched to a gene: 10. The DNA of the CDR3 is TGCGCCAGCAGCCAAGGCGATAGCGGGAGCCTCCTCTACAATGAGCAGTTCTTC. This codes for CASSQGDSGSLLYNEQFF.

The J gene is TRBJ2-1, the V gene TRBV28; 12 bases agree with TRBD2. This CDR3 comprises 15 residues. Germline loops: CDR1 MDHEN, CDR2 SYDVKM. J gave up 6 bases and V 5 bases, and 5 bases lay outside the gene matches. The CDR3 protein is CASSPTSGRSNEQFF. For the CDR3, the DNA is TGTGCCAGCAGTCCTACTAGCGGGAGGAGCAATGAGCAGTTCTTC.

This clone was seen a handful of times. This chain uses TRBV30 with TRBJ1-6; 7 bases map to TRBD1. This CDR3 has 13 residues. CDR1 is GTSNPN and CDR2 is SVGIG in the germline V gene (reference sequence). Trimming at V came to 3 bases and at J to 4 bases, leaving 0 bases not matched to a gene. CDR3: CAWRTGYNSPLHF. CDR3 DNA: TGTGCCTGGAGGACAGGGTATAATTCACCCCTCCACTTT.

The V and J genes are TRBV20-1 and TRBJ1-5; D is undetermined. V dropped 3 bases and J dropped 3 bases, with 9 bases sitting between them. Germline V gene data show CDR1 as DFQATT and CDR2 as SNEGSKA (reference sequence). The CDR3 runs 13 residues. The CDR3 sequence is CSASPVNNQPQHF. The CDR3 region has the DNA TGCAGTGCTAGTCCGGTCAACAATCAGCCCCAGCATTTT.

This clone is a singleton in its sample. The chain joins TRBV6-5 to TRBJ2-2, with D tentatively TRBD1 (6 bases). The germline V and J ends were trimmed by 3 bases and 0 bases, with 11 bases remaining between them. The CDR3 totals 16 residues. Per the germline V gene, CDR1 is MNHEY and CDR2 is SVGAGI. The CDR3 sequence is CASSYSGTSNTGELFF. CDR3 coding DNA: TGTGCCAGCAGTTATTCCGGGACATCGAACACCGGGGAGCTGTTTTTT.

The chain links TRBV15 to TRBJ2-7, with D perhaps matching TRBD1 (6 bases). In germline, CDR1 is LNHNV, CDR2 YYDKDF (reference sequence). Trimming stripped 0 bases from V and 0 bases from J, with 9 bases between. This CDR3 is built from 15 residues. The CDR3 reads CATSRDTGSSYEQYF. As DNA, the CDR3 is TGTGCCACCAGCAGAGATACAGGGAGCTCCTACGAGCAGTACTTC.

With respect to this clone: The sample has other DNA sequences that encode this CDR3 too. This chain uses TRBV5-5 with TRBJ2-7; D remains ambiguous. CDR1 and CDR2 from the germline V gene are SGHKS and YYEKEE (reference sequence). Trimming removed 0 bases from V and 2 bases from J, with 9 bases in between. The CDR3 is made up of 14 amino acids. CDR3 coding DNA: TGTGCCAGCAGCTTGGCCGGCGGAACCTACGAGCAGTACTTC. Its translation: CASSLAGGTYEQYF.

The chain joins TRBV7-2 to TRBJ2-1, with 8 bases identical to TRBD1. The CDR3 contains 17 residues. The germline V gene encodes CDR1 SGHTA and CDR2 FQGNSA. V shed 7 bases and J 2 bases; nucleotides not matched to a gene: 13. CDR3 sequence reads: CASNLTETGVTYNEQFF. CDR3 nucleotides: TGTGCCAGCAACCTAACGGAGACAGGGGTAACCTACAATGAGCAGTTCTTC.

The V gene is TRBV6-5, the J gene TRBJ1-2; TRBD1 might be the D (5 bases). The germline V and J ends were trimmed by 4 bases and 4 bases, with 19 bases remaining between them. The CDR3 length is 16 residues. The germline CDR1 and CDR2 sequences are MNHEY and SVGAGI. DNA for the CDR3: TGTGCCAGCAGTTTCTTCGATCGGGACTCTTTCTATGGCTACACCTTC. This gives the protein CASSFFDRDSFYGYTF.

CDR3 in amino acids: CAISVGQGSEQYF. The CDR3 DNA reads TGTGCCATCAGTGTGGGACAGGGGAGCGAGCAGTACTTC. This chain connects TRBV10-3 to TRBJ2-7; 10 bases match TRBD1. Germline V lookup: CDR1 ENHRY, CDR2 SYGVKD. Germline trimming cut 4 bases from V and 6 bases from J; bases unmatched to any gene: 3. This CDR3 comprises 13 residues.